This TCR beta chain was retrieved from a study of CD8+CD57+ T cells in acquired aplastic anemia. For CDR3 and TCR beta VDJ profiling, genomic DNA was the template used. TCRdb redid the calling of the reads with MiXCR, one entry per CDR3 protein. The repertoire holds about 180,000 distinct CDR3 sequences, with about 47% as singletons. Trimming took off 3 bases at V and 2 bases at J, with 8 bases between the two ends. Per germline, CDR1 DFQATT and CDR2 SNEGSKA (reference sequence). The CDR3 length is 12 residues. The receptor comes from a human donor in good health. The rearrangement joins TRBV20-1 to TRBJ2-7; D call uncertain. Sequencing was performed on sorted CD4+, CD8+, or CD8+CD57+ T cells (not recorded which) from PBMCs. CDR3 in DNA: TGCAGTGCTAGGGACGTTACCTACGAGCAGTACTTC. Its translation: CSARDVTYEQYF.